One and the same sample provided the 32 T cell receptor beta chains below, sequenced in a study of T cell responses to AZD1222 COVID-19 vaccine. Sequenced by immunoSEQ multiplex PCR; TCRdb stores in-frame clones only, minus some. The sample has 140,000 to 150,000 clones, under 95% seen once. The source was peripheral blood, collected on day 0 of MenACWY control vaccination. These receptors all come from an adult in good health.

The rearrangement joins TRBV4-1 to TRBJ1-3; D unresolved. The germline V and J ends were trimmed by 3 bases and 0 bases, with 6 bases remaining between them. Germline lookup yields CDR1 MGHRA and CDR2 YSYEKL. The CDR3 extends over 14 amino acids. In DNA, the CDR3 is TGCGCCAGCAGCCATCCCAGCTCTGGAAACACCATATATTTT. It codes for CASSHPSSGNTIYF.

The chain recombines TRBV10-2 with TRBJ1-1, with 7 bases matching TRBD1. After removal of 4 bases from V and 10 bases from J, the junction contained 12 bases not matched to a gene. Looked up from germline, CDR1 is WSHSY and CDR2 is SAAADI. This CDR3 is built from 14 residues. The CDR3: CASSAGGTPGGAFF. The CDR3 nucleotides read TGCGCCAGCAGTGCGGGCGGGACCCCAGGGGGAGCTTTCTTT.

The chain combines TRBV9 with TRBJ1-1; TRBD1 matches 10 bases. The germline V gene encodes CDR1 SGDLS and CDR2 YYNGEE. J was trimmed by 6 bases and V by 4 bases; bases with no gene match: 6. The CDR3 contains 14 residues. The CDR3, as DNA: TGTGCCAGCAGCCCCCGGACAGGGGGACCTGAAGCTTTCTTT. Protein sequence: CASSPRTGGPEAFF.

V usage is TRBV6-1 and J usage is TRBJ2-7; tentatively, D is TRBD1 or TRBD2 (6 bases each). V gave up 3 bases and J gave up 2 bases, with 14 bases separating them. The germline V gene encodes CDR1 MNHNS and CDR2 SASEGT. This CDR3 is built from 15 residues. The CDR3 bases are TGTGCCAGCAGTGAGCCCACAGGGACTCCCTACGAGCAGTACTTC. Translated: CASSEPTGTPYEQYF.

V is TRBV6-5 and J is TRBJ1-4, with 8 nucleotides matching TRBD1. CDR1 and CDR2 from the germline V gene are MNHEY and SVGAGI. V gave up 6 bases and J gave up 4 bases; unmatched junction bases: 4. CDR3 size: 14 residues. The CDR3 spells CASSSGGGNEKLFF. Written as DNA, the CDR3 is TGTGCCAGCAGCTCAGGGGGCGGTAATGAAAAACTGTTTTTT.

This clone occurred once. The chain couples TRBV10-2 to TRBJ1-4; D call uncertain. The CDR3 consists of 12 residues. V lost 11 bases and J lost 7, with 14 bases in between. Per the germline V gene, CDR1 is WSHSY and CDR2 is SAAADI. In nucleotides, the CDR3 is TGCGCCGGATTTTGGTGGGTTGAAAAACTGTTTTTT. It translates to CAGFWWVEKLFF.

V is TRBV5-1 and J is TRBJ1-2; possible D gene TRBD1, 5 bases. V was cut by 1 base and J by 6 bases, with 13 bases left in between. The CDR3 length is 14 residues. Looked up from germline, CDR1 is SGHRS and CDR2 is YFSETQ. CDR3 region: CASSLMQGLDGYTF. The CDR3 DNA follows: TGCGCCAGCAGCTTGATGCAGGGCCTCGATGGCTACACCTTC.

The V and J genes are TRBV13 and TRBJ1-2; TRBD1 might be the D (6 bases). The CDR3 totals 14 residues. CDR1 and CDR2 from the germline V gene are PRHDT and FYEKMQ (reference sequence). V shed 3 bases and J shed 2 bases, with 10 bases lying between them. CDR3 loop: CASSFGQSNYGYTF. In nucleotides, the CDR3 is TGTGCCAGCAGCTTCGGACAGAGCAACTATGGCTACACCTTC.

The gene calls are TRBV29-1 and TRBJ2-3; the match to TRBD1 covers 8 bases. Germline CDR1 is SQVTM and CDR2 is ANQGSEA. V gave up 3 bases and J gave up 1 base; unmatched junction bases: 6. The CDR3 has 15 amino acids. CDR3: CSVDPRTGRTDTQYF. The CDR3 DNA is TGCAGCGTTGACCCGCGGACAGGGCGCACAGATACGCAGTATTTT.

This chain uses TRBV7-3 with TRBJ1-4; D remains ambiguous. Trimming shortened V by 7 bases and J by 8 bases, and 11 bases separated the two germline ends. This CDR3 is built from 12 residues. CDR1 is SGHTA, CDR2 FQGTGA, per germline. The CDR3 loop is CASTSSGEKLFF. The CDR3 coding sequence is TGTGCCAGCACCAGTTCTGGGGAAAAACTGTTTTTT.

The CDR3 reads CASATPISQSLNTIYF. CDR3 bases: TGTGCCAGCGCAACACCAATATCACAGTCCTTAAACACCATATATTTT. V and J are TRBV18 and TRBJ1-3; D remains ambiguous. The germline V and J ends were trimmed by 8 bases and 6 bases, with 23 bases remaining between them. The germline V gene encodes CDR1 KGHSH and CDR2 LQKENI. CDR3 length: 16 residues.

V gene TRBV7-8 combines with J gene TRBJ1-2, with TRBD1 identical over 9 bases. Germline-derived CDR1 and CDR2 are SGHVS and FQNEAQ. This CDR3 has 14 amino acids. With V trimmed by 5 bases and J by 4 bases, 5 bases remained unmatched. In nucleotides, the CDR3 is TGTGCCAGCAGCAAGACAGGGGGGGGCTATGGCTACACCTTC. Translating gives CASSKTGGGYGYTF.

J is TRBJ2-7 and V is TRBV6-5, with TRBD1 identical over 8 bases. CDR3 length equals 14 residues. Trimming took 8 bases from V and 2 from J; bases not matched to a gene: 8. CDR1 MNHEY and CDR2 SVGAGI come from the germline V gene. The CDR3 is CASVSRGRAYEQYF. The CDR3 DNA follows: TGTGCCAGCGTTTCCAGGGGGCGAGCCTACGAGCAGTACTTC.

The chain has TRBV6-4 and TRBJ1-5; D is unclear. The CDR3 consists of 13 residues. The V end lost 5 bases, the J end lost 5 bases, and 10 bases lay between the germline ends. Germline CDR1 MRHNA, CDR2 SNTAGT. DNA of the CDR3: TGTGCCAGCAGTCCGGGTCCTTATCAGCCCCAGCATTTT. This encodes CASSPGPYQPQHF.

This clone has a handful of counts. V is TRBV10-3 and J is TRBJ1-2; D is unresolved. The CDR3 covers 11 residues. V gave up 3 bases and J gave up 8 bases, with 7 bases separating them. Germline CDR1 ENHRY, CDR2 SYGVKD. This CDR3 reads CAISEGLGYTF. Written as DNA, the CDR3 is TGTGCCATCAGTGAAGGGCTCGGCTACACCTTC.

V is TRBV5-4 and J is TRBJ1-2; no clear D gene. Germline V CDR1 and CDR2: SGHNT, YYREEE (reference sequence). The CDR3 has 16 amino acids. Trimming removed 4 bases at V and 0 bases at J, with 16 bases between. The CDR3 DNA follows: TGTGCCAGCAGCACCCCTAACCCCGGGACTAACTATGGCTACACCTTC. Residues: CASSTPNPGTNYGYTF.

The chain combines TRBV7-9 with TRBJ1-3; 7 bases are a match to TRBD1. Per the germline V gene, CDR1 is SEHNR and CDR2 is FQNEAQ (reference sequence). V shed 8 bases, J shed 2 bases, and the junction held 3 bases outside the gene matches. The CDR3 extends over 13 amino acids. CDR3 loop: CASGTDPGNTIYF. Here the CDR3 DNA reads TGTGCCAGCGGGACAGACCCTGGAAACACCATATATTTT.

The chain couples TRBV9 to TRBJ2-1; 8 nucleotides agree with TRBD2. V lost 4 bases, J lost 4 bases, and 7 bases stayed unmatched. Germline V gene data show CDR1 as SGDLS and CDR2 as YYNGEE. CDR3 length: 15 residues. The CDR3 here is CASSLGLADYNEQFF. CDR3 DNA: TGTGCCAGCAGCCTCGGACTAGCAGATTACAATGAGCAGTTCTTC.

V is TRBV10-1 and J is TRBJ2-1; the D is unclear. This CDR3 comprises 14 residues. The germline V and J ends were trimmed by 2 bases and 8 bases, with 13 bases remaining between them. Germline CDR1 is WNHNN and CDR2 is SYGVQD (reference sequence). Written as DNA, the CDR3 is TGCGCCAGCAGTGAGGCCCGGGCTCGGGATGAGCAGTTCTTC. Translating gives CASSEARARDEQFF.

V usage is TRBV7-3 and J usage is TRBJ2-1; possible D gene TRBD2, 6 bases. The CDR3 length is 14 residues. V was clipped by 0 bases and J by 8 bases, with 11 bases between them. In germline, CDR1 is SGHTA, CDR2 FQGTGA. The CDR3 sequence is CASSLTRGSHEQFF. DNA for the CDR3: TGTGCCAGCAGCTTAACGCGGGGTAGCCATGAGCAGTTCTTC.

This rearrangement joins TRBV19 to TRBJ1-1; 7 bases fit TRBD1. The CDR3 loop spans 16 amino acids. The trim removed 3 bases at V and 0 bases at J, leaving 7 bases unmatched. CDR1 and CDR2 from the germline V gene are LNHDA and SQIVND (reference sequence). This CDR3 is CASSILQGGLNTEAFF. CDR3 nucleotide sequence: TGTGCCAGTAGTATCCTTCAGGGGGGCCTGAACACTGAAGCTTTCTTT.

The V gene is TRBV5-4, the J gene TRBJ2-3, with TRBD2 as a possible D gene (6 bases). This CDR3 is 17 amino acids long. Trimming removed 5 bases at V and 4 bases at J, with 23 bases between. Per the germline V gene, CDR1 is SGHNT and CDR2 is YYREEE (reference sequence). The CDR3 spells CASRALVGGASPDTQYF. For the CDR3, the DNA is TGTGCCAGCAGGGCCCTAGTAGGCGGGGCCTCGCCAGATACGCAGTATTTT.

V and J are TRBV5-1 and TRBJ2-7; 13 positions match TRBD2. After removal of 4 bases from V and 3 bases from J, the junction contained 13 bases not matched to a gene. Germline loops: CDR1 SGHRS, CDR2 YFSETQ. CDR3 length: 18 residues. CDR3 residues: CASSPAGTSGGANYEQYF. CDR3 DNA sequence: TGCGCCAGCAGCCCGGCAGGCACTAGCGGGGGGGCCAACTACGAGCAGTACTTC.

This chain connects TRBV19 to TRBJ2-7, with D possibly matching TRBD2 (7 bases). The CDR3 length is 15 residues. The germline V and J ends were trimmed by 6 bases and 6 bases, with 21 bases remaining between them. Germline V gene sequence: CDR1 LNHDA, CDR2 SQIVND (reference sequence). CDR3 protein: CASSSWGGAPGEQYF. The CDR3 region has the DNA TGTGCCAGTAGCTCCTGGGGGGGGGCTCCGGGCGAGCAGTACTTC.

This rearrangement joins TRBV6-6 to TRBJ1-5, with 7 bases lining up with TRBD1. The V gene end was trimmed by 6 bases and the J gene end by 3 bases; junction bases not matched to a gene: 8. The CDR3 runs 15 residues. Germline assignment: CDR1 MNHNY and CDR2 SVGAGI (reference sequence). CDR3 coding DNA: TGTGCCAGCAGACTCTTTACAGGGGACAATCAGCCCCAGCATTTT. Translated: CASRLFTGDNQPQHF.

The chain joins TRBV2 to TRBJ1-5; 8 bases align to TRBD1. Germline-derived CDR1 and CDR2 are SNHLY and FYNNEI. The CDR3 contains 16 residues. V was clipped by 6 bases and J by 1 base; unmatched bases: 8. The CDR3 DNA reads as TGTGCCAGCAGCCCCAAGGGACAGGTGAGCAATCAGCCCCAGCATTTT. Its protein product is CASSPKGQVSNQPQHF.

The chain recombines TRBV9 with TRBJ2-1; perhaps TRBD1 as D (6 bases). Germline V gene data show CDR1 as SGDLS and CDR2 as YYNGEE. V gave up 4 bases and J gave up 0 bases, with 11 bases separating them. This CDR3 contains 15 residues. In DNA, the CDR3 is TGTGCCAGCAGCATAGGACAGAGCTCCTACAATGAGCAGTTCTTC. Its translation is CASSIGQSSYNEQFF. The full variable domain, with the rest looked up from reference TRBV9 and TRBJ2-1, is DSGVTQTPKHLITATGQRVTLRCSPRSGDLSVYWYQQSLDQGLQFLIQYYNGEERAKGNILERFSAQQFPDLHSELNLSSLELGDSALYFCASSIGQSSYNEQFFGPGTRLTVL.

The chain links TRBV27 to TRBJ2-7, with D perhaps TRBD2 (7 bases). This CDR3 comprises 14 residues. The germline gives CDR1 MNHEY, CDR2 SMNVEV (reference sequence). The V gene lost 3 bases and the J gene lost 6 bases, with 15 bases spanning the gap. CDR3 in amino acids: CASSFGGLGGEQYF. CDR3 sequence (DNA): TGTGCCAGCAGTTTCGGGGGGCTCGGTGGCGAGCAGTACTTC.

This CDR3 is CASSRNFEAGGYTGELFF. The CDR3, as DNA: TGTGCCAGCAGCCGCAACTTCGAAGCGGGAGGGTACACCGGGGAGCTGTTTTTT. The V call is TRBV7-3, the J call TRBJ2-2, with 10 bases aligning to TRBD2. The germline V gene encodes CDR1 SGHTA and CDR2 FQGTGA. J was trimmed by 3 bases and V by 5 bases; bases with no gene match: 12. The CDR3 runs 18 residues.

The J gene is TRBJ1-6, the V gene TRBV11-2; no reliable D call. The CDR3 loop spans 18 amino acids. The germline V and J ends were trimmed by 6 bases and 0 bases, with 18 bases remaining between them. Germline-derived CDR1 and CDR2 are SGHAT and FQNNGV. In DNA form, the CDR3 reads TGTGCCAGCAGTGATCTCGACAACCGGAGCTCCTATAATTCACCCCTCCACTTT. Its protein is CASSDLDNRSSYNSPLHF. The full variable domain, rest sourced from reference TRBV11-2 and TRBJ1-6, is EAGVAQSPRYKIIEKRQSVAFWCNPISGHATLYWYQQILGQGPKLLIQFQNNGVVDDSQLPKDRFSAERLKGVDSTLKIQPAKLEDSAVYLCASSDLDNRSSYNSPLHFGNGTRLTVT.

J is TRBJ2-1 and V is TRBV24-1; D perhaps matches TRBD2 (6 bases). The CDR3 contains 13 residues. The germline CDR1 and CDR2 sequences are KGHDR and SFDVKD. Trimming removed 9 bases from V and 4 bases from J, with 12 bases in between. The DNA for the CDR3 is TGTGCCACCGGCGGGATCGCGTACAATGAGCAGTTCTTC. This codes for CATGGIAYNEQFF.

This clone was observed a single time. This rearrangement joins TRBV7-9 to TRBJ1-2; 10 bases align to TRBD1. Germline loops: CDR1 SEHNR, CDR2 FQNEAQ (reference sequence). The CDR3 has 15 amino acids. J was trimmed by 4 bases and V by 0 bases; bases with no gene match: 2. The CDR3 coding sequence is TGTGCCAGCAGCTTAGCGGGACAGGGGATCTATGGCTACACCTTC. It is translated as CASSLAGQGIYGYTF.